This TCR beta chain was captured by sequencing in a study of regulatory T cells in long-lasting Graves disease. Study outcomes and limitations: Persistent disease exhibited a predilection for TRBV28, TRBJ1-2 and TRBJ2-5. Less diverse TCR repertoires were seen in persistent Graves' patients than in newly diagnosed ones.

Libraries of TCR beta came from iRepertoire HTBI primers plus Arm-PCR of CDR3 regions. TCRdb used MiXCR to reprocess the multiplex PCR reads, holding one entry per CDR3 protein. The top ten clones hold about 40% of a sample with about 660,000 distinct CDR3 sequences, around 30% of them seen once. Time point: persistent/refractory GD, antithyroid drugs over 5 years with positive TRAb. Generation of the TCR library employed RNA extracted from PBMCs. Collection of peripheral blood (about 10 milliliters) was done using EDTA tubes. The CDR3 is 13 amino acids. Germline CDR1 and CDR2: SQVTM and ANQGSEA. V lost 3 bases to trimming and J lost 2 bases, with 11 bases between them. For this clonotype: Its antigen is as yet unknown.

The genes are TRBV29-1 and TRBJ2-7; D possibly corresponds to TRBD1 (6 bases). The material was peripheral blood mononuclear cells (PBMCs), obtained when the disease was refractory, from a patient treated with antithyroid drugs. The receptor was derived from a female donor with Graves disease. The CDR3 nucleotides read TGCAGCGTTGAGACAGGATCTACCTACGAGCAGTACTTC. Protein: CSVETGSTYEQYF.